The 23 T cell receptor beta chains listed next were all sequenced from one sample in a study of T cell responses to AZD1222 COVID-19 vaccine. Some clones are missing from TCRdb's copy, which holds only in-frame ones; the method was immunoSEQ multiplex PCR. The repertoire holds 80,000 or so clones, 85% to 95% seen once, with 4.5% in the top ten. This specimen consisted of peripheral blood, obtained on day 0 of MenACWY control vaccination. These receptors were taken from an adult in good health.

The rearrangement joins TRBV29-1 to TRBJ2-1; the D gene could be TRBD1 or TRBD2 (6 bases each). Trimming pared 4 bases from V and 2 bases from J, leaving 15 bases between. Germline CDR1 SQVTM, CDR2 ANQGSEA. The CDR3 has 15 residues. The CDR3 region is CSVVGGRETYNEQFF. CDR3 sequence (DNA): TGCAGCGTTGTAGGGGGGCGTGAGACCTACAATGAGCAGTTCTTC.

The CDR3 spells CASSWRNTGELFF. The CDR3 DNA reads as TGTGCCAGCAGTTGGCGGAACACCGGGGAGCTGTTTTTT. This chain uses TRBV6-6 with TRBJ2-2; no clear D. Germline V gene data show CDR1 as MNHNY and CDR2 as SVGAGI (reference sequence). CDR3 length: 13 amino acids. V was shortened by 4 bases and J by 1 base, with 4 bases between the two germline ends.

V usage is TRBV5-5 and J usage is TRBJ2-7; 7 bases line up with TRBD1. Germline V gene lookup returns CDR1 SGHKS and CDR2 YYEKEE (reference sequence). With 4 bases clipped from V and 5 bases from J, the junction kept 12 bases outside the gene matches. This CDR3 region has 15 residues. The CDR3 loop is CASSGTGQRMNEQYF. For the CDR3, the DNA is TGTGCCAGCAGCGGGACGGGACAGAGGATGAACGAGCAGTACTTC.

V and J are TRBV30 and TRBJ1-1; no reliable D call. With 3 bases removed from V and 5 bases from J, the gap between germline ends came to 10 bases. The length of the CDR3 is 12 residues. Germline CDR1 and CDR2: GTSNPN and SVGIG (reference sequence). CDR3 in DNA: TGTGCCTGGAGCAACCTGGGGACTGAAGCTTTCTTT. Its translation is CAWSNLGTEAFF. Full variable domain (missing parts from reference TRBV30 and TRBJ1-1): SQTIHQWPATLVQPVGSPLSLECTVEGTSNPNLYWYRQAAGRGLQLLFYSVGIGQISSEVPQNLSASRPQDRQFILSSKKLLLSDSGFYLCAWSNLGTEAFFGQGTRLTVV.

This sequence joins TRBV7-8 and TRBJ1-5, with D possibly being TRBD1 (5 bases). Germline assignment: CDR1 SGHVS and CDR2 FQNEAQ. This CDR3 is 14 amino acids long. V lost 5 bases and J lost 6, with 14 bases in between. The CDR3 is CASSPGGFGQPQHF. The CDR3 DNA is TGTGCCAGCAGCCCCGGGGGATTCGGTCAGCCCCAGCATTTT.

This rearrangement joins TRBV29-1 to TRBJ2-3; D gene uncertain. Trimming pared 4 bases from V and 1 base from J, leaving 9 bases between. Germline V gene sequence: CDR1 SQVTM, CDR2 ANQGSEA. CDR3 length: 13 residues. The CDR3, as DNA: TGCAGCGTTGTAGTTTCACGCACAGATACGCAGTATTTT. This gives the protein CSVVVSRTDTQYF.

V gene TRBV28 combines with J gene TRBJ2-7; D uncertain. This CDR3 region has 9 residues. Trimming removed 3 bases from V and 10 bases from J, with 4 bases in between. The germline CDR1 and CDR2 sequences are MDHEN and SYDVKM. CDR3 sequence: CASSFLQYF. In DNA, the CDR3 is TGTGCCAGCAGTTTCCTACAGTACTTC.

J is TRBJ2-3 and V is TRBV6-2 or TRBV6-3; D unclear. The V gene lost 5 bases and the J gene lost 3 bases, with 3 bases spanning the gap. The germline V gene encodes CDR1 MNHEY and CDR2 SVGEGT. The CDR3 covers 11 residues. The CDR3: CASSKTDTQYF. DNA for the CDR3: TGTGCCAGCAGTAAGACAGATACGCAGTATTTT.

Details on this clone: The sample contains more than one DNA sequence encoding this CDR3. V usage is TRBV12-3 or TRBV12-4 and J usage is TRBJ2-3; no reliable D call. The CDR3 covers 11 residues. The V end was cut by 5 bases, the J end by 4 bases, with 4 bases between. CDR3 coding DNA: TGTGCCAGCAGTGGCGCAGATACGCAGTATTTT. The encoded protein is CASSGADTQYF.

The chain employs TRBV7-8 and TRBJ2-3, with unresolved D. Germline CDR1 is SGHVS and CDR2 is FQNEAQ. This CDR3 region has 14 residues. The V end lost 2 bases, the J end lost 4 bases, and 10 bases lay between the germline ends. CDR3 sequence reads: CASSLYEASDTQYF. CDR3 nucleotides: TGTGCCAGCAGCTTATACGAAGCTTCAGATACGCAGTATTTT. The full variable domain, in which reference TRBV7-8 and TRBJ2-3 provide the parts outside the CDR3, is GAGVSQSPRYKVAKRGQDVALRCDPISGHVSLFWYQQALGQGPEFLTYFQNEAQLDKSGLPSDRFFAERPEGSVSTLKIQRTQQEDSAVYLCASSLYEASDTQYFGPGTRLTVL.

The CDR3 coding sequence is TGTGCCAGCTCACCGGGAAGCGGGAGAACGTACGAGCAGTACTTC. Translated, it gives CASSPGSGRTYEQYF. The chain couples TRBV18 to TRBJ2-7, with TRBD2 identical over 8 bases. V shed 3 bases, J shed 4 bases, and the junction held 8 bases outside the gene matches. Germline V gives CDR1 KGHSH, CDR2 LQKENI. CDR3 length equals 15 residues.

The J gene is TRBJ2-1, the V gene TRBV5-1, with D perhaps being TRBD1 or TRBD2 (5 bases each). V lost 4 bases and J 4 bases, leaving 12 bases between the germline ends. The CDR3 has 14 amino acids. The V gene's germline CDR1 is SGHRS and CDR2 YFSETQ. CDR3 in DNA: TGCGCCAGCAGCCTCATGGGGGATTACAATGAGCAGTTCTTC. As protein: CASSLMGDYNEQFF.

The gene calls are TRBV9 and TRBJ2-6; TRBD1 aligns across 7 bases. The CDR3 covers 17 residues. Germline V CDR1 and CDR2: SGDLS, YYNGEE. V was clipped by 2 bases and J by 0 bases; unmatched bases: 5. CDR3 in DNA: TGTGCCAGCAGCGTCAGGGGGTCCCCCTCTGGGGCCAACGTCCTGACTTTC. Protein sequence: CASSVRGSPSGANVLTF.

The rearrangement links TRBV29-1 to TRBJ1-4; TRBD1 is a possible D gene (5 bases). Between the trimmed V and J ends, which lost 3 bases and 8 bases, there was a span of 25 bases. This CDR3 spans 17 amino acids. Germline lookup yields CDR1 SQVTM and CDR2 ANQGSEA. The CDR3 loop is CSVDLGLEGRGNEKLFF. CDR3 DNA: TGCAGCGTTGACCTAGGACTCGAAGGACGGGGGAACGAAAAACTGTTTTTT.

The J gene is TRBJ2-3, the V gene TRBV7-8, with D possibly TRBD2 on 6 matching bases. The V end lost 3 bases, the J end lost 7 bases, and 23 bases lay between the germline ends. CDR1 and CDR2 from the germline V gene are SGHVS and FQNEAQ. The CDR3 is made up of 17 amino acids. This CDR3 reads CASSLVPLATRVYTQYF. CDR3 DNA: TGTGCCAGCAGCTTGGTCCCACTAGCTACGAGGGTATATACGCAGTATTTT.

The chain couples TRBV18 to TRBJ1-6, with 9 nucleotides matching TRBD1. V lost 3 bases to trimming and J lost 9 bases; unmatched junction nucleotides: 6. CDR1 KGHSH and CDR2 LQKENI come from the germline V gene. The CDR3 is made up of 15 amino acids. CDR3 bases: TGTGCCAGCTCACCTACGGGACAGGGTCTTTCACCCCTCCACTTT. This codes for CASSPTGQGLSPLHF.

The chain carries TRBV4-1 and TRBJ2-7; D gene uncertain. Germline V gene sequence: CDR1 MGHRA, CDR2 YSYEKL. This CDR3 contains 12 residues. The V end was cut by 5 bases, the J end by 6 bases, with 11 bases between. The CDR3 nucleotides read TGCGCCAGCAGCACTCCGCCGGGCGAGCAGTACTTC. This sequence encodes CASSTPPGEQYF.

This chain joins TRBV27 and TRBJ1-2; TRBD1 aligns across 9 bases. The CDR3 spans 15 residues. From germline, CDR1 is MNHEY and CDR2 SMNVEV (reference sequence). The J segment lost 3 bases and the V segment lost 2 bases, leaving 4 bases of the junction unmatched. CDR3 DNA sequence: TGTGCCAGCAGTTTAGGGGGACAGGGTTACTATGGCTACACCTTC. Translated: CASSLGGQGYYGYTF.

This chain uses TRBV11-2 with TRBJ2-7; the D gene could be TRBD1 or TRBD2 (5 bases each). V lost 1 base to trimming and J lost 2 bases, with 15 bases between them. Germline CDR1 reads SGHAT; CDR2 reads FQNNGV. CDR3 size: 16 residues. The CDR3 spells CASSLGLRQGPYEQYF. CDR3 sequence (DNA): TGTGCCAGCAGCTTAGGTCTCAGGCAGGGACCCTACGAGCAGTACTTC.

This chain joins TRBV5-1 and TRBJ2-1, with D hard to call. Germline V gene data show CDR1 as SGHRS and CDR2 as YFSETQ. This CDR3 is 14 amino acids long. V lost 0 bases and J 6 bases, leaving 10 bases between the germline ends. The CDR3 DNA follows: TGCGCCAGCAGCTTGGCCACGGCCATCAATGAGCAGTTCTTC. Translation gives CASSLATAINEQFF.

The CDR3 nucleotides are TGCGCCAGCAGTGAGGGACAGGAGTACTACGAGCAGTACTTC. As protein: CASSEGQEYYEQYF. This rearrangement joins TRBV10-2 to TRBJ2-7; 7 bases are a match to TRBD1. Germline CDR1 is WSHSY and CDR2 is SAAADI. The CDR3 has 14 amino acids. J gave up 3 bases and V 2 bases, and 4 bases lay outside the gene matches.

The chain carries TRBV6-2 or TRBV6-3 and TRBJ2-7; no firm D call. The CDR3 contains 13 residues. The germline V gene has CDR1 MNHEY and CDR2 SVGEGT. Trimming cost V 4 bases and J 2 bases, with 9 bases left between them. The CDR3 here is CASSFDTTYEQYF. The CDR3 DNA reads as TGTGCCAGCAGTTTCGACACAACCTACGAGCAGTACTTC.

This chain links TRBV18 with TRBJ1-1; D ambiguous. Germline V gene data show CDR1 as KGHSH and CDR2 as LQKENI. V was shortened by 6 bases and J by 1 base, with 12 bases between the two germline ends. The CDR3 loop spans 14 amino acids. The CDR3 nucleotides are TGTGCCAGCTCGACTGCGAGCAGGAACACTGAAGCTTTCTTT. Its protein product is CASSTASRNTEAFF.